Shown below are 2 T cell receptor beta chains from a single sample sequenced in a study of T cell repertoires in cytomegalovirus infection. MiXCR, run by TCRdb on the reads, gives a single entry per CDR3 protein. The repertoire holds some 270,000 distinct CDR3 sequences, about a sixth seen once, with more than 45% in the top ten. Sample: CD8+ T cells from PBMCs. The source of these receptors is a human donor in good health (CMV status not recorded). Some clones in this sample may be carry-over from other donors' samples.

The chain combines TRBV9 with TRBJ2-7; TRBD2 matches at 9 bases. V gave up 3 bases and J gave up 2 bases; unmatched junction bases: 6. Per the germline V gene, CDR1 is SGDLS and CDR2 is YYNGEE. This CDR3 has 15 residues. The chain's CDR3 is CASSASGGPTYEQYF. CDR3 DNA sequence: TGTGCCAGCAGCGCAAGCGGGGGGCCCACCTACGAGCAGTACTTC.

This rearrangement joins TRBV4-2 to TRBJ1-3; D is undetermined. V was clipped by 0 bases and J by 0 bases, with 18 bases between them. The CDR3 totals 19 residues. The V gene's germline CDR1 is LGHNA and CDR2 YNFKEQ. CDR3 protein: CASSQDSWVGPHSGNTIYF. Written as DNA, the CDR3 is TGTGCCAGCAGCCAAGATAGTTGGGTCGGCCCTCACTCTGGAAACACCATATATTTT.